Following are 8 T cell receptor beta chains from one sample sequenced in a study of spatial heterogeneity in lung cancer. Antigens of these TCRs are unknown. Each CDR3 protein is one row after TCRdb ran MiXCR on the 5' RACE reads. The profile shows about 9,200 distinct CDR3 sequences, 2.5% to 3.5% of them singletons. Study-wide findings and caveats: Mutation counts in tumors were tracked by counts of expanded intratumoral alpha and beta TCRs.

The sample's time point: sample taken at primary tumor resection. The source material was lung tumor tissue, sampled at surgery. The receptors originated from a male donor with early-stage non-small cell lung cancer.

This clonotype is classed as medium-sized. V and J are TRBV6-1 and TRBJ1-5; 10 bases fit TRBD1. CDR1 MNHNS and CDR2 SASEGT come from the germline V gene. The V and J ends lost 7 bases and 5 bases, in that order; junction bases with no gene match: 11. The CDR3 extends over 16 amino acids. In nucleotides, the CDR3 is TGTGCCAGCAAAGTAGACAGGGGGCTGGGCGATCAGCCCCAGCATTTT. Its translation is CASKVDRGLGDQPQHF.

This clonotype was seen repeatedly, ten times or more. V is TRBV5-1 and J is TRBJ2-7, with TRBD1 as a possible D gene (6 bases). Germline lookup yields CDR1 SGHRS and CDR2 YFSETQ. V lost 4 bases to trimming and J lost 0 bases, with 14 bases between them. The CDR3 contains 15 residues. In DNA form, the CDR3 reads TGCGCCAGCAGCCCCTTCCCAGGGGACTCCTACGAGCAGTACTTC. Its protein product is CASSPFPGDSYEQYF.

This clonotype was detected many times. The rearrangement joins TRBV14 to TRBJ2-2; a weak D match, TRBD1 (5 bases). Trimming pared 5 bases from V and 7 bases from J, leaving 14 bases between. The CDR3 is 14 amino acids. Germline V gene sequence: CDR1 SGHDN, CDR2 FVKESK. The CDR3 DNA reads TGTGCCAGCAGCAGACAGCTTGGAATCGGGGAGCTGTTTTTT. It yields the protein CASSRQLGIGELFF.

This clonotype has at least ten counts. CDR3 amino acids: CASSLRGGYNEQFF. The CDR3 DNA sequence: TGTGCCAGCAGTCTTCGGGGGGGGTACAATGAGCAGTTCTTC. The chain is built from TRBV12-3 or TRBV12-4 and TRBJ2-1; TRBD2 agrees at 8 bases. J lost 4 bases, V lost 5 bases, and 4 bases had no gene match. CDR3 length equals 14 residues.

This clonotype appeared many times. The rearrangement links TRBV12-3 or TRBV12-4 to TRBJ2-3, with D possibly TRBD2 on 6 matching bases. The CDR3 totals 14 residues. V lost 6 bases and J 0 bases, leaving 10 bases between the germline ends. The CDR3 nucleotides are TGTGCCAGCAGACCGGGACTGAGCACAGATACGCAGTATTTT. It is translated as CASRPGLSTDTQYF.

In its sample, this clonotype was seen many times. V and J are TRBV11-2 and TRBJ2-1; TRBD2 agrees at 7 bases. This CDR3 spans 15 amino acids. CDR1 and CDR2 from the germline V gene are SGHAT and FQNNGV. V lost 5 bases and J lost 9; bases outside the gene matches: 13. In nucleotides, the CDR3 is TGTGCCAGCAGCCTCAGACTAGCCCAGGGTAGTGAGCAGTTCTTC. It is translated as CASSLRLAQGSEQFF.

This clonotype was observed many times. This chain links TRBV5-5 with TRBJ2-5, with D unclear. The germline CDR1 and CDR2 sequences are SGHKS and YYEKEE (reference sequence). V was clipped by 0 bases and J by 1 base, with 7 bases between them. CDR3 length: 14 residues. CDR3 sequence: CASSLARIQETQYF. DNA for the CDR3: TGTGCCAGCAGCTTGGCACGGATCCAAGAGACCCAGTACTTC.

This clonotype was counted only a few times. The J gene is TRBJ2-5, the V gene TRBV6-2 or TRBV6-3; D is ambiguous. This CDR3 has 14 amino acids. CDR1 MNHEY and CDR2 SVGEGT come from the germline V gene. V lost 2 bases to trimming and J lost 1 base, with 8 bases between them. CDR3 DNA: TGTGCCAGCAGTTACCTGCTACGCCAAGAGACCCAGTACTTC. Amino acids: CASSYLLRQETQYF.